This TCR beta chain derives from a study of cytomegalovirus exposure and HLA in healthy donors. Findings of the study overall: It was confirmed in vitro that a few of the CMV-associated chains were specific for CMV antigens. Cytomegalovirus association was assigned to more than 150 TCR beta chains.

Of note for this clone: Antigen: not known.

CDR3 length: 14 amino acids. The germline gives CDR1 SEHNR, CDR2 FQNEAQ (reference sequence). V lost 5 bases to trimming and J lost 8 bases, with 15 bases between them. Primers for the PCR totalled 60 Vbeta and 13 Jbeta. Sequencing used immunoSEQ multiplex PCR; TCRdb keeps in-frame clones, though not all of them. Of roughly 180,000 clones in the sample, 85% were seen once. The chain links TRBV7-9 to TRBJ1-4, with a weak D call TRBD1 (5 bases). The sequenced material came from PBMCs. This sequence originates from a boy aged 2 to 9 in good health and CMV-seronegative. CDR3 nucleotides: TGTGCCAGCAGCGAAAACCCACGGGGGGAAAAACTGTTTTTT. Protein: CASSENPRGEKLFF.